The source of this T cell receptor (beta chain) is a study of T cells in Graves' hyperthyroidism and ophthalmopathy. V was cut by 3 bases and J by 2 bases, with 13 bases left in between. The CDR3 loop spans 15 amino acids. The germline V gene encodes CDR1 MGHRA and CDR2 YSYEKL. Stable Graves' hyperthyroidism denoted no ophthalmopathy progression over 18 months. Study-wide points: Ophthalmopathy and stable hyperthyroidism were separated by a 13 V-J model. Researchers found most expanded thyroid clonotypes above 0.001 in blood as well.

This clonotype has a handful of counts. Its antigen is unknown. Template material for amplifying TCR beta CDR3 regions consisted of RNA transcripts. First-round RT-PCR of the TCR CDR3 relied on the HTBI primer set. TCRdb called the multiplex PCR reads again in MiXCR, with one record for every CDR3 protein. Of nearly 750,000 distinct CDR3 sequences in the sample, around 40% were seen once. Source material: blood. This TCR came from a woman aged 40 to 55 with Graves' hyperthyroidism. The V and J genes are TRBV4-1 and TRBJ1-2; a weak D match, TRBD1 (6 bases). CDR3 in amino acids: CASSHLITGNYGYTF. For the CDR3, the DNA is TGCGCCAGCAGCCACCTCATAACAGGGAACTATGGCTACACCTTC.